This entry concerns a single TCR beta chain. This clonotype was seen more than once but under ten times. Its antigen is unknown. No quality values exist for individual bases; no much larger clone is one base distant. The entry originates in a study of response to subunit inactivated influenza vaccine (dated by TCRdb to the late 2010s). For the wider study: The study used deep quantitative T cell receptor repertoire profiling to track responses to a trivalent subunit inactivated influenza vaccine. What the study reported, not specific to this receptor: It was suggested by the authors that each seasonal influenza vaccination may recruit only a limited number of new T cells.

The library was built by means of RT-PCR. Sequencing relied on an Illumina HiSeq 2500. The public reads were run again by TCRdb, first through fastp at Q25 and then through MiXCR, and only productive beta chains were kept. Every entry covers one CDR3 protein and lists the most common genes and DNA from its rows. The sample table contains around 850,000 distinct CDR3 sequences; only one count was recorded for less than 20% of them. The ten largest make up roughly a tenth of the sample. The germline V gene provides CDR1 SGHTA and CDR2 FQGNSA. Deletion took 4 bases off V and 12 bases off J, with a span of 13 bases between the germline ends. Including cysteine and phenylalanine, the CDR3 has 12 amino acids. The kept DNA is CDR3 alone, 36 bases in frame from the first base.

The sequences come from PBMCs from blood, collected less than 6 days after vaccination. The chain employs TRBV7-2 and TRBJ2-1, with the D gene uncertain. The sequence came from a middle-aged man who received an inactivated influenza vaccine. Donor details come from another sample of the same person, matched by shared clones. The nucleotide sequence reads as follows: TGTGCCAGCAGCTATAATGGTAATAGGCAGTTCTTC. It encodes CASSYNGNRQFF.